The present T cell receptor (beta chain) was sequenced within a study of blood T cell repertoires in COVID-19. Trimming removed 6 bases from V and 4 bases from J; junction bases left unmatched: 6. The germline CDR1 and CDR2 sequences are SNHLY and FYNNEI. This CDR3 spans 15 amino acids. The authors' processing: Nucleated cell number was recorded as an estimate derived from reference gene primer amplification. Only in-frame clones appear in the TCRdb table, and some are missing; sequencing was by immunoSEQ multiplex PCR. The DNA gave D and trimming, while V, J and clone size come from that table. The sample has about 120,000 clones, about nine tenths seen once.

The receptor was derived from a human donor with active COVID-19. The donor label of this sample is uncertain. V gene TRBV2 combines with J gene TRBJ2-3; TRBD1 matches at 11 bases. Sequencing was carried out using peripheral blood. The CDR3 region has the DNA TGTGCCAGCAGCGAGGACAGGGGGCGTTCAGATACGCAGTATTTT. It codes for CASSEDRGRSDTQYF. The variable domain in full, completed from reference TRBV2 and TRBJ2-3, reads EPEVTQTPSHQVTQMGQEVILRCVPISNHLYFYWYRQILGQKVEFLVSFYNNEISEKSEIFDDQFSVERPDGSNFTLKIRSTKLEDSAMYFCASSEDRGRSDTQYFGPGTRLTVL.